This T cell receptor beta chain was identified during a study of cytomegalovirus exposure and HLA in healthy donors. Whole-study findings and limits: It was reported in a later analysis that an Asian-associated ancestry cluster showed fewer N-insertions than the approximately 670-donor mean. As immune exposure information, only CMV serostatus was available. A later analysis linked fewer than 20,000 TCR beta sequences to HLA alleles at 0.05 false discovery rate. When analyzed later, the rates of TCR association showed variation by HLA locus, with DRB1 the most and HLA-C the fewest.

Germline V CDR1 and CDR2: SEHNR, FQNEAQ (reference sequence). This CDR3 is built from 15 residues. In regard to this clone: The antigen remains undetermined. A read error may account for a junction end that differs from germline.

Use of 60 Vbeta and 13 Jbeta primers characterized the PCR. TCRdb's copy holds only in-frame clones and misses some; the assay was immunoSEQ multiplex PCR. Of about 73,000 clones listed, 65% to 80% are singletons. The V gene is TRBV7-9, the J gene TRBJ2-7; possible D gene TRBD1, 6 bases. The sample comprised PBMCs. This receptor was taken from a man aged 70 or older in good health and CMV-seronegative. The CDR3 DNA is TGTTCCAGCAGCCCCGCAACAGGGCCAAGCTACGAGCAGTACTTC. Translating it yields CSSSPATGPSYEQYF.